Presented here are 28 T cell receptor beta chains from one specimen sequenced in a study of T-cell memory formation after mild COVID-19. Via MiXCR, TCRdb re-called the 5' RACE reads, giving one row per CDR3 protein. Of about 100,000 distinct CDR3 sequences detected, 13% to 15% appear once; the ten largest clones hold 35% to 50%. Source material: PBMCs or a T cell subset sorted from them (not recorded which). These TCRs come from a man aged 18 to 30 who had mild COVID-19 (a few samples of this study predate the infection). Cell type and time point are not known.

This clonotype has more than one count but fewer than ten. The chain links TRBV20-1 to TRBJ2-7; D gene uncertain. The germline gives CDR1 DFQATT, CDR2 SNEGSKA (reference sequence). Trimming removed 0 bases from V and 4 bases from J, with 16 bases in between. The CDR3 is made up of 15 amino acids. For the CDR3, the DNA is TGCAGTGCTAGAGAATTCGGGCGGCCTGATTACGAGCAGTACGTC. Its translation: CSAREFGRPDYEQYV.

By share of the sample, this clonotype is medium-sized. The gene calls are TRBV4-3 and TRBJ2-1; D is unclear. This CDR3 comprises 15 residues. Trimming cost V 0 bases and J 2 bases, with 8 bases left between them. Germline-derived CDR1 and CDR2 are LGHNA and YSLEER. The DNA of the CDR3 is TGCGCCAGCAGCCAAGAGGCAGTTACCTACAATGAGCAGTTCTTC. This gives the protein CASSQEAVTYNEQFF.

The chain carries TRBV27 and TRBJ2-3, with D maybe TRBD2 (5 bases). Per germline, CDR1 MNHEY and CDR2 SMNVEV (reference sequence). Between the trimmed V and J ends, which lost 0 bases and 3 bases, there was a span of 13 bases. CDR3 length: 16 residues. The CDR3 sequence: CASSLSTGVTTDTQYF. The CDR3, as DNA: TGTGCCAGCAGTTTATCGACCGGGGTTACTACAGATACGCAGTATTTT.

The V call is TRBV2, the J call TRBJ1-4, with TRBD1 matching over 7 bases. The junction had 23 bases not matched to a gene; V was cut back by 8 bases and J by 8 bases. CDR3 length equals 18 residues. The germline V gene has CDR1 SNHLY and CDR2 FYNNEI. This chain's CDR3 is CASWMSRQGLRWEEKLFF. In DNA form, the CDR3 reads TGTGCCAGCTGGATGTCCCGACAGGGTCTGCGTTGGGAGGAAAAACTGTTTTTT.

The CDR3 bases are TGCGCCAGCAGCCAAGATCAGGGGCGGAATCAGCCCCAGCATTTT. As protein: CASSQDQGRNQPQHF. The chain couples TRBV4-3 to TRBJ1-5, with D perhaps TRBD1 (6 bases). The CDR3 extends over 15 amino acids. Germline assignment: CDR1 LGHNA and CDR2 YSLEER. With 0 bases removed from V and 4 bases from J, the gap between germline ends came to 10 bases.

This clonotype appeared a few times. This chain uses TRBV7-9 with TRBJ2-2; D gene uncertain. This CDR3 spans 12 amino acids. V lost 2 bases, J lost 6 bases, and 4 bases lay in between. The V gene's germline CDR1 is SEHNR and CDR2 FQNEAQ (reference sequence). The CDR3 loop is CASSLMAGELFF. CDR3 DNA: TGTGCCAGCAGCTTAATGGCCGGGGAGCTGTTTTTT.

V is TRBV7-9 and J is TRBJ2-2, with 8 bases matching TRBD1. CDR1 is SEHNR and CDR2 is FQNEAQ in the germline V gene (reference sequence). Trimming removed 3 bases from V and 6 bases from J; junction bases left unmatched: 6. The CDR3 contains 15 residues. CDR3 bases: TGTGCCAGCAGCTTCCTTCAGGGGGCGGCCGGGGAGCTGTTTTTT. Protein sequence: CASSFLQGAAGELFF.

The chain has TRBV10-3 and TRBJ2-7; D is unclear. This CDR3 region has 17 residues. Trimming stripped 3 bases from V and 0 bases from J, with 18 bases between. The V gene's germline CDR1 is ENHRY and CDR2 SYGVKD. CDR3 in amino acids: CAISESVWGSGSYEQYF. CDR3 DNA: TGTGCCATCAGTGAATCAGTCTGGGGTAGTGGCTCCTACGAGCAGTACTTC.

By sample share, this clonotype is medium-sized. V and J are TRBV4-1 and TRBJ1-5; maybe TRBD1 (6 bases). V lost 0 bases to trimming and J lost 6 bases, with 12 bases between them. CDR1 and CDR2 (germline): MGHRA, YSYEKL. This CDR3 has 15 amino acids. Written as DNA, the CDR3 is TGCGCCAGCAGCCAAGATTCCGGGGGCAGTCAGCCCCAGCATTTT. This codes for CASSQDSGGSQPQHF.

This chain joins TRBV7-8 and TRBJ2-5, with 15 bases identical to TRBD2. The CDR3 is 18 amino acids. Germline V gene sequence: CDR1 SGHVS, CDR2 FQNEAQ. J lost 5 bases, V lost 0 bases, and 7 bases had no gene match. In nucleotides, the CDR3 is TGTGCCAGCAGCTTAGCGCTTGGACTAGCGGGGGGGCGGGAGACCCAGTACTTC. This sequence encodes CASSLALGLAGGRETQYF.

This clonotype was seen ten or more times. This chain connects TRBV5-6 to TRBJ2-7; D remains ambiguous. CDR1 and CDR2 from the germline V gene are SGHDT and YYEEEE. The CDR3 consists of 11 residues. V dropped 3 bases and J dropped 2 bases, with 3 bases sitting between them. The CDR3 region has the DNA TGTGCCAGCAGCTCCGCCTACGAGCAGTACTTC. Amino acid sequence: CASSSAYEQYF.

This clonotype was counted between two and nine times. The V call is TRBV10-3, the J call TRBJ2-2; D possibly corresponds to TRBD1 (6 bases). Germline V gene data show CDR1 as ENHRY and CDR2 as SYGVKD. V lost 7 bases and J lost 4, with 16 bases in between. There are 15 residues in the CDR3. The CDR3, as DNA: TGTGCCATCACGGGCCAACAGGGCGGCACCGGGGAGCTGTTTTTT. Translating it yields CAITGQQGGTGELFF.

V and J are TRBV12-3 or TRBV12-4 and TRBJ1-2; D not certain. Trimming stripped 2 bases from V and 3 bases from J, with 7 bases between. The CDR3 is 13 amino acids. The CDR3 region is CASSLNTDYGYTF. As DNA, the CDR3 is TGTGCCAGCAGTTTAAACACAGACTATGGCTACACCTTC.

This clonotype was seen a few times. V is TRBV12-3 or TRBV12-4 and J is TRBJ2-3; possible D gene TRBD2, 6 bases. V lost 3 bases and J 6 bases, leaving 19 bases between the germline ends. The CDR3 extends over 16 amino acids. Written as DNA, the CDR3 is TGTGCCAGCAGTTTGAGGGACTCCCCGGTGGGGGATACGCAGTATTTT. Encoded protein: CASSLRDSPVGDTQYF.

This clonotype was detected a few times. The V gene is TRBV6-5, the J gene TRBJ2-3, with TRBD2 matching 9 bases. The CDR3 has 16 residues. The germline V gene encodes CDR1 MNHEY and CDR2 SVGAGI. After removal of 7 bases from V and 2 bases from J, the junction contained 10 bases not matched to a gene. The DNA of the CDR3 is TGTGCCAGCACCCCATGGGCGGGGGGGCCCACAGATACGCAGTATTTT. Protein product: CASTPWAGGPTDTQYF.

This clonotype was seen at least ten times. V usage is TRBV5-1 and J usage is TRBJ2-3, with 12 positions matching TRBD2. CDR3 length: 17 amino acids. Germline lookup yields CDR1 SGHRS and CDR2 YFSETQ. The J segment lost 2 bases and the V segment lost 0 bases, leaving 4 bases of the junction unmatched. The CDR3 spells CASSLGTSGGITDTQYF. As DNA, the CDR3 is TGCGCCAGCAGCTTGGGAACTAGCGGGGGGATCACAGATACGCAGTATTTT.

This clonotype occurred a few times. The chain recombines TRBV6-2 or TRBV6-3 with TRBJ2-7, with D possibly being TRBD2 (6 bases). CDR1 and CDR2 from the germline V gene are MNHEY and SVGEGT. The CDR3 is made up of 19 amino acids. V was shortened by 0 bases and J by 0 bases, with 21 bases between the two germline ends. The chain's CDR3 is CASSYSAGIEAGLSYEQYF. Here the CDR3 DNA reads TGTGCCAGCAGTTACTCGGCCGGGATTGAAGCGGGTCTCTCCTACGAGCAGTACTTC.

V and J are TRBV9 and TRBJ2-3; TRBD2 aligns across 7 bases. CDR1 is SGDLS and CDR2 is YYNGEE in the germline V gene. CDR3 size: 16 residues. J was trimmed by 1 base and V by 0 bases; bases with no gene match: 5. The CDR3 is CASSVAGLAGTDTQYF. As DNA, the CDR3 is TGTGCCAGCAGCGTAGCCGGGCTAGCGGGCACAGATACGCAGTATTTT. Based on the CDR3 plus reference TRBV9 and TRBJ2-3, the full variable domain is DSGVTQTPKHLITATGQRVTLRCSPRSGDLSVYWYQQSLDQGLQFLIQYYNGEERAKGNILERFSAQQFPDLHSELNLSSLELGDSALYFCASSVAGLAGTDTQYFGPGTRLTVL.

This clonotype was observed a handful of times. The genes are TRBV9 and TRBJ2-3; 7 bases match TRBD1. The CDR3 is made up of 15 amino acids. Germline CDR1 and CDR2: SGDLS and YYNGEE. Unmatched junction bases numbered 4, after V lost 1 base and J lost 2 bases. The CDR3 DNA reads as TGTGCCAGCAGCGTAATACAGGGGAACACAGATACGCAGTATTTT. It translates to CASSVIQGNTDTQYF.

The V call is TRBV7-6, the J call TRBJ1-1; 7 bases align to TRBD1. The CDR3 contains 12 residues. V was clipped by 5 bases and J by 5 bases; unmatched bases: 2. CDR1 is SGHVS, CDR2 FNYEAQ, per germline. In nucleotides, the CDR3 is TGTGCCAGCAGCCAGGGGGAGACTGAAGCTTTCTTT. Its protein product is CASSQGETEAFF.

The V gene is TRBV27, the J gene TRBJ1-6; weak D call: TRBD1 (6 bases). Germline loops: CDR1 MNHEY, CDR2 SMNVEV (reference sequence). Trimming left V 7 bases short and J 4 bases short, with 17 bases between. This CDR3 region has 16 residues. The CDR3 sequence: CASKFWGASYNSPLHF. The CDR3 DNA is TGTGCCAGCAAATTCTGGGGGGCGTCGTATAATTCACCCCTCCACTTT.

This chain links TRBV7-7 with TRBJ2-6; maybe TRBD2 (6 bases). The CDR3 is 16 amino acids. The germline V and J ends were trimmed by 1 base and 2 bases, with 9 bases remaining between them. The germline V gene encodes CDR1 SSHAT and CDR2 FNYEAQ (reference sequence). The CDR3 protein is CASSLGRGAGANVLTF. DNA of the CDR3: TGTGCCAGCAGCTTAGGGAGGGGCGCTGGGGCCAACGTCCTGACTTTC.

This clonotype was counted many times. The rearrangement links TRBV19 to TRBJ1-1; D ambiguous. This CDR3 comprises 14 residues. Trimming removed 5 bases at V and 1 base at J, with 11 bases between. Looked up from germline, CDR1 is LNHDA and CDR2 is SQIVND (reference sequence). The CDR3 sequence is CASSQPVSNTEAFF. For the CDR3, the DNA is TGTGCCAGTAGTCAACCAGTCTCGAACACTGAAGCTTTCTTT.

The chain combines TRBV29-1 with TRBJ2-2, with D unresolved. CDR3 size: 11 residues. V was cut by 3 bases and J by 8 bases, with 7 bases left in between. Germline V gene lookup returns CDR1 SQVTM and CDR2 ANQGSEA. The CDR3, as DNA: TGCAGCGTTGACCAGGAGGGGGAGCTGTTTTTT. The encoded protein is CSVDQEGELFF.

This clonotype appeared a few times. The chain combines TRBV6-6 with TRBJ2-7, with 7 bases matching TRBD1. The CDR3 runs to 13 residues. The ends lost 7 bases at V and 6 bases at J; junction bases unmatched: 9. The V gene's germline CDR1 is MNHNY and CDR2 SVGAGI (reference sequence). CDR3 protein: CASTGSTGCEQYF. The CDR3, as DNA: TGTGCCAGCACCGGCTCGACAGGGTGCGAGCAGTACTTC.

The gene calls are TRBV4-3 and TRBJ2-5, with D unresolved. The CDR3 has 15 amino acids. From germline, CDR1 is LGHNA and CDR2 YSLEER. The ends were cut back, 1 base at V and 5 bases at J, with 14 bases in the middle. The CDR3 region is CASSQVSSDQETQYF. The CDR3, as DNA: TGCGCCAGCAGCCAAGTGTCGAGCGATCAGGAGACCCAGTACTTC.

The chain carries TRBV12-3 or TRBV12-4 and TRBJ1-5; the D is unclear. The ends were cut back, 5 bases at V and 1 base at J, with 9 bases in the middle. The length of the CDR3 is 14 residues. In DNA form, the CDR3 reads TGTGCCAGCAGTCGGTCGGAAAGCAATCAGCCCCAGCATTTT. This encodes CASSRSESNQPQHF.

This rearrangement joins TRBV7-2 to TRBJ1-2, with no clear D. There are 15 residues in the CDR3. Germline V gene lookup returns CDR1 SGHTA and CDR2 FQGNSA. Trimming removed 0 bases from V and 4 bases from J, with 12 bases in between. The CDR3 loop reads CASSLADGRAYGYTF. The CDR3 DNA follows: TGTGCCAGCAGCTTAGCGGACGGAAGGGCCTATGGCTACACCTTC.